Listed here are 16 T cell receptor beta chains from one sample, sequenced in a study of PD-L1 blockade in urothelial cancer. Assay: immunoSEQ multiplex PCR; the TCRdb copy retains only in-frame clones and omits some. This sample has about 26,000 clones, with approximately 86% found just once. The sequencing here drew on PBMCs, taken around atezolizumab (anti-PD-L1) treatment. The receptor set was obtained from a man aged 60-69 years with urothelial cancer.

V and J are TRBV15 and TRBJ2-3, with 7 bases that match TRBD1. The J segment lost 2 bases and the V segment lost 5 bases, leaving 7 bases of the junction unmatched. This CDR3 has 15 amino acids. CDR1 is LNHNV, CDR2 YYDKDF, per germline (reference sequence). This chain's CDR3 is CATSEGTGDTDTQYF. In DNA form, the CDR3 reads TGTGCCACCAGCGAGGGAACAGGGGACACAGATACGCAGTATTTT.

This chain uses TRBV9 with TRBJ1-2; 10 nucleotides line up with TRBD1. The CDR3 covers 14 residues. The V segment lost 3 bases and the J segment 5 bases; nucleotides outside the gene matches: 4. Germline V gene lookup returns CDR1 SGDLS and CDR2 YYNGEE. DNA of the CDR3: TGTGCCAGCAGCGAAGCGGACAGGGGGTATGGCTACACCTTC. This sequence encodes CASSEADRGYGYTF.

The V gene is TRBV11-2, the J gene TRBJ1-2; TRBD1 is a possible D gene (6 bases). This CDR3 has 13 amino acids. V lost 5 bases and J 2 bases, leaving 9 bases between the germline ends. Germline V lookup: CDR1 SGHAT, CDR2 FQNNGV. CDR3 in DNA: TGTGCCAGCAGCCGAGACAGGAACTATGGCTACACCTTC. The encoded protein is CASSRDRNYGYTF.

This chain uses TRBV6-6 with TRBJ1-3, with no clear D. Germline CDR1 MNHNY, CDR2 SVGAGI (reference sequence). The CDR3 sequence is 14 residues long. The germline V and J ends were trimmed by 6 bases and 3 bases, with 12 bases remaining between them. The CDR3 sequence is CASRTGLGGNTIYF. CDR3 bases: TGTGCCAGCAGGACGGGTCTCGGTGGAAACACCATATATTTT.

The CDR3 protein is CASSQVVGTGVNSPLHF. CDR3 nucleotides: TGCGCCAGCAGCCAAGTAGTAGGGACAGGGGTGAATTCACCCCTCCACTTT. This sequence joins TRBV4-3 and TRBJ1-6, with 10 bases that match TRBD1. The CDR3 runs to 17 residues. V dropped 1 base and J dropped 7; count of bases not matched to a gene: 7. Germline V lookup: CDR1 LGHNA, CDR2 YSLEER.

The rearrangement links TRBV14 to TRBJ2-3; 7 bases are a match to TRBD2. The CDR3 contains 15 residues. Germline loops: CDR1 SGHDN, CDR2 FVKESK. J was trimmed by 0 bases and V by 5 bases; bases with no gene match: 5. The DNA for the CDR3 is TGTGCCAGCAGCTTACAACTAGCGAGCACAGATACGCAGTATTTT. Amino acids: CASSLQLASTDTQYF. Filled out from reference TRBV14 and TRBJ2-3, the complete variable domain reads EAGVTQFPSHSVIEKGQTVTLRCDPISGHDNLYWYRRVMGKEIKFLLHFVKESKQDESGMPNNRFLAERTGGTYSTLKVQPAELEDSGVYFCASSLQLASTDTQYFGPGTRLTVL.

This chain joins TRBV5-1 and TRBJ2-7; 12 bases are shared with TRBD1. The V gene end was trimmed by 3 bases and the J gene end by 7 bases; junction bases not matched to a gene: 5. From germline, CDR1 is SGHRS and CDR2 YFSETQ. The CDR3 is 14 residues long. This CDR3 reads CASSWGQGAGEQYF. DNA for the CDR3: TGCGCCAGCAGCTGGGGACAGGGGGCAGGGGAGCAGTACTTC.

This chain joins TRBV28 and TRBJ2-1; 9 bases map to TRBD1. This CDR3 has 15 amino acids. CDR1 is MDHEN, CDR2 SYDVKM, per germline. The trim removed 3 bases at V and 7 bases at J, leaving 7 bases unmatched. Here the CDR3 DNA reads TGTGCCAGCAGTTTTGCCGAGACAGGGGGGAATGAGCAGTTCTTC. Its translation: CASSFAETGGNEQFF.

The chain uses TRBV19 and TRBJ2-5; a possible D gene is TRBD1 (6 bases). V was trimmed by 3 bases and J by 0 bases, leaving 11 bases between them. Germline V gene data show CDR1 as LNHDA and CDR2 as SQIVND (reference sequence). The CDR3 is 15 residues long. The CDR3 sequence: CASSMARDNQETQYF. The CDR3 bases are TGTGCCAGTAGTATGGCCAGGGACAACCAAGAGACCCAGTACTTC.

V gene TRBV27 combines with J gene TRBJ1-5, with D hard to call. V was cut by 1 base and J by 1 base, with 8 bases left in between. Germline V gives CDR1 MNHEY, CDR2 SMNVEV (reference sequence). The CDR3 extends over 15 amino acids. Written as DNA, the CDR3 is TGTGCCAGCAGTTTATATGTTTCGAGCAATCAGCCCCAGCATTTT. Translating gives CASSLYVSSNQPQHF.

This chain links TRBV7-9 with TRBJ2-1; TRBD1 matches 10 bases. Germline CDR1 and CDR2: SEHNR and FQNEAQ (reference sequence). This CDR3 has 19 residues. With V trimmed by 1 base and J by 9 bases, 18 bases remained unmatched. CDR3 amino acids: CASSLVGGGSGTGASEQFF. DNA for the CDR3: TGTGCCAGCAGCTTAGTAGGGGGGGGATCCGGGACAGGGGCAAGTGAGCAGTTCTTC.

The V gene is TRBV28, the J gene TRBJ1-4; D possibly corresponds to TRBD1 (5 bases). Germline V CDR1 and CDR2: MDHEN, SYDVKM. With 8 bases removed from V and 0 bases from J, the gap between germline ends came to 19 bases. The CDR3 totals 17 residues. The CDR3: CASASFRGAATNEKLFF. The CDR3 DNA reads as TGTGCCAGCGCCTCCTTCCGCGGGGCTGCAACTAATGAAAAACTGTTTTTT. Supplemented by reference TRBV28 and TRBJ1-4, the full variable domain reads DVKVTQSSRYLVKRTGEKVFLECVQDMDHENMFWYRQDPGLGLRLIYFSYDVKMKEKGDIPEGYSVSREKKERFSLILESASTNQTSMYLCASASFRGAATNEKLFFGSGTQLSVL.

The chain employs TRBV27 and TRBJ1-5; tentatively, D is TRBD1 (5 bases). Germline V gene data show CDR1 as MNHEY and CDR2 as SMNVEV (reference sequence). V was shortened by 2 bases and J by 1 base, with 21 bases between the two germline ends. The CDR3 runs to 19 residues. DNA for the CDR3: TGTGCCAGCAGTTTACAGGGTGGTGTTGTAAAAGCAAGCAATCAGCCCCAGCATTTT. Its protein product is CASSLQGGVVKASNQPQHF.

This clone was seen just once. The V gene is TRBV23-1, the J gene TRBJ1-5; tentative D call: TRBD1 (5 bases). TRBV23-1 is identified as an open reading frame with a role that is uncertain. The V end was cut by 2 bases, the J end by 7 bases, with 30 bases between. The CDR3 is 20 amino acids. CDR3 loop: CASSQPTGGTGPRVCQPQHF. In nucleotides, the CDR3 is TGCGCCAGCAGTCAACCCACCGGGGGTACCGGCCCCAGGGTATGCCAGCCCCAGCATTTT.

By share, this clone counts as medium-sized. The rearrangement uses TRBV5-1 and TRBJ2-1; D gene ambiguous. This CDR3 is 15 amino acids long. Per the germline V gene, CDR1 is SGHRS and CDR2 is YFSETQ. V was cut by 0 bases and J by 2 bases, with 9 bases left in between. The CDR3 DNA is TGCGCCAGCAGCTTGGATTTAGCCCCCTACAATGAGCAGTTCTTC. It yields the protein CASSLDLAPYNEQFF.

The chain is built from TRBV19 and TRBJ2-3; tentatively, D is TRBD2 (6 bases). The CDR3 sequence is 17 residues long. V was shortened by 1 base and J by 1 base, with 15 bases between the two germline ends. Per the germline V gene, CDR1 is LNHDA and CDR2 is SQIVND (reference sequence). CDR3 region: CASSIGRGGTGTDTQYF. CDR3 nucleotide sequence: TGTGCCAGTAGTATAGGACGTGGAGGGACGGGCACAGATACGCAGTATTTT.